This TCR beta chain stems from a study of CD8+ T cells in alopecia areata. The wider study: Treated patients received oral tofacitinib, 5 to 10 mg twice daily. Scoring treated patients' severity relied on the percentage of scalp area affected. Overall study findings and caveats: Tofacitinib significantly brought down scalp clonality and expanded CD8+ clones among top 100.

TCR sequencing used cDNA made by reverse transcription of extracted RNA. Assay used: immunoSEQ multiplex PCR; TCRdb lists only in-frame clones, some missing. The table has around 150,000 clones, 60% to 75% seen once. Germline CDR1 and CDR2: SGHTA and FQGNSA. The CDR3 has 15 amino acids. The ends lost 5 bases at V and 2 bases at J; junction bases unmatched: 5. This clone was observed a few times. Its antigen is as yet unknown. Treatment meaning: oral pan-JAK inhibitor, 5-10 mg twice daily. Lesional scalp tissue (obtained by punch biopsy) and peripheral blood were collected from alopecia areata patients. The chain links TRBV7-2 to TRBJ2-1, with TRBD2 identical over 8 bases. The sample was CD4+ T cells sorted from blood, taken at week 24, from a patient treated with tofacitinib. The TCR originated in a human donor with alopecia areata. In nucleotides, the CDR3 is TGTGCCAGCAGCCTGCCGGGAGGGACCTACAATGAGCAGTTCTTC. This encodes CASSLPGGTYNEQFF. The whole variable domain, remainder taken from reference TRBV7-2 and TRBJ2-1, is GAGVSQSPSNKVTEKGKDVELRCDPISGHTALYWYRQSLGQGLEFLIYFQGNSAPDKSGLPSDRFSAERTGGSVSTLTIQRTQQEDSAVYLCASSLPGGTYNEQFFGPGTRLTVL.